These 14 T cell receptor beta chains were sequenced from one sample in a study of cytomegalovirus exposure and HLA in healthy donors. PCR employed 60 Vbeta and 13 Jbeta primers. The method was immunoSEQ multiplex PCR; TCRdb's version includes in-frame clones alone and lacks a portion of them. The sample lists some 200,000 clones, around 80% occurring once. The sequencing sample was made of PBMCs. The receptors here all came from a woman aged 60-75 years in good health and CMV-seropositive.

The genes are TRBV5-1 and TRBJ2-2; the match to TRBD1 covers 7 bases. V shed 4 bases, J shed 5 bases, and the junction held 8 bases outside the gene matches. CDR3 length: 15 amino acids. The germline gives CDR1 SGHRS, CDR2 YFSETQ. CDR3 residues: CASSAAGTVTGELFF. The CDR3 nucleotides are TGCGCCAGCAGCGCGGCCGGGACAGTAACCGGGGAGCTGTTTTTT.

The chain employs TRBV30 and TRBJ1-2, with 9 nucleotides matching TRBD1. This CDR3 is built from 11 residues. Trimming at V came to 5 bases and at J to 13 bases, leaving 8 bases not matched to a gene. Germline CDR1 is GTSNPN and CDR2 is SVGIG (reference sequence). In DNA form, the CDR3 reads TGTGCCTGGGCGACAGGGGGTTTGGGCACCTTC. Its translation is CAWATGGLGTF.

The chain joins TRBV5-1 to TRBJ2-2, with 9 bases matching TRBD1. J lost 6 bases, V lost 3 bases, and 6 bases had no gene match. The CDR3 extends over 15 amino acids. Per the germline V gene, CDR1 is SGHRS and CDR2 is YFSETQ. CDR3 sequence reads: CASSSPGQGAGELFF. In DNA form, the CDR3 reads TGCGCCAGCAGCTCGCCGGGACAGGGTGCCGGGGAGCTGTTTTTT.

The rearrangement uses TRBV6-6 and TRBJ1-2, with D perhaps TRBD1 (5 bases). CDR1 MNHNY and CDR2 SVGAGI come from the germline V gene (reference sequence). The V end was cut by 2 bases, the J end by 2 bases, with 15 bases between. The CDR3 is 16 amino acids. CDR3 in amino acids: CASSYPRRQGNYGYTF. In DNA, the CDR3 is TGTGCCAGCAGTTACCCGCGTCGGCAGGGAAACTATGGCTACACCTTC.

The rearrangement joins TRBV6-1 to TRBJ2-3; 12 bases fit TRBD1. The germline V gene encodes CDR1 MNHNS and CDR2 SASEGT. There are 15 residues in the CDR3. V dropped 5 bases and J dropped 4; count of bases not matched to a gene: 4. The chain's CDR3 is CASSPGQGASDTQYF. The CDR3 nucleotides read TGTGCCAGCAGTCCGGGACAGGGGGCATCAGATACGCAGTATTTT.

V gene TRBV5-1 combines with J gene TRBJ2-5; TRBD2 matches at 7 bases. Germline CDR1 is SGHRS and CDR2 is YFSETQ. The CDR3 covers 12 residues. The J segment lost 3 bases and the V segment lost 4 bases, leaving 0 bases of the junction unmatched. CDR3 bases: TGCGCCAGCAGCGGGGGGGAAGAGACCCAGTACTTC. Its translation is CASSGGEETQYF.

CDR3 nucleotide sequence: TGCGCCAGCAGCTCCCAGGCGACTAGCGGGAGAATAGATACGCAGTATTTT. Translating it yields CASSSQATSGRIDTQYF. V gene TRBV5-1 combines with J gene TRBJ2-3, with 12 bases aligning to TRBD2. V gave up 3 bases and J gave up 5 bases; unmatched junction bases: 10. The CDR3 has 17 residues. Germline CDR1 and CDR2: SGHRS and YFSETQ. Combining the CDR3 with reference TRBV5-1 and TRBJ2-3 gives the whole variable domain KAGVTQTPRYLIKTRGQQVTLSCSPISGHRSVSWYQQTPGQGLQFLFEYFSETQRNKGNFPGRFSGRQFSNSRSEMNVSTLELGDSALYLCASSSQATSGRIDTQYFGPGTRLTVL.

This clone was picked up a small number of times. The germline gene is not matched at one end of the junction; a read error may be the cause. For the CDR3, the DNA is TGTGCCAGCAGTTACTCAGGGACAGGGGGCATTGAAGCTTTCTTT. It codes for CASSYSGTGGIEAFF. The chain recombines TRBV6-4 with TRBJ1-1; TRBD1 matches 12 bases. This CDR3 contains 15 residues. Germline V CDR1 and CDR2: MRHNA, SNTAGT.

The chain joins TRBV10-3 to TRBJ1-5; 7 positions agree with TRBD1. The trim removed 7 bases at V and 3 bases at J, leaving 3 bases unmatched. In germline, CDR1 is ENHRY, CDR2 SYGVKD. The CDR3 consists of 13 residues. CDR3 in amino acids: CAIIGTDNQPQHF. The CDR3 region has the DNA TGTGCCATCATTGGGACAGACAATCAGCCCCAGCATTTT.

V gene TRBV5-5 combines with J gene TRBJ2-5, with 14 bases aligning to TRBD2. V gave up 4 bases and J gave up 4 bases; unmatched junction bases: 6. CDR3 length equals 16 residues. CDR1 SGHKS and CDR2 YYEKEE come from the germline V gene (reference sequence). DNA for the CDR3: TGTGCCAGCAGCATAGGGACTAGCGGGAGAGGAGAGACCCAGTACTTC. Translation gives CASSIGTSGRGETQYF.

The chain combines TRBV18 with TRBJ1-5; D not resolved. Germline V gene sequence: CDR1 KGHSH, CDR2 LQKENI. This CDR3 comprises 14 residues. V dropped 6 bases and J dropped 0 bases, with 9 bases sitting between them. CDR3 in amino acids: CASSEGNSNQPQHF. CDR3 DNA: TGTGCCAGCTCGGAGGGAAATAGCAATCAGCCCCAGCATTTT. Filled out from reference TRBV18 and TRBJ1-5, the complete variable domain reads NAGVMQNPRHLVRRRGQEARLRCSPMKGHSHVYWYRQLPEEGLKFMVYLQKENIIDESGMPKERFSAEFPKEGPSILRIQQVVRGDSAAYFCASSEGNSNQPQHFGDGTRLSIL.

This CDR3 is CASSHQGRVWDEQFF. In DNA, the CDR3 is TGTGCCAGCAGTCACCAGGGCAGGGTTTGGGATGAGCAGTTCTTC. This chain uses TRBV6-5 with TRBJ2-1; D is perhaps TRBD1 (5 bases). Per germline, CDR1 MNHEY and CDR2 SVGAGI. V shed 5 bases and J shed 8 bases, with 19 bases lying between them. CDR3 length: 15 amino acids.

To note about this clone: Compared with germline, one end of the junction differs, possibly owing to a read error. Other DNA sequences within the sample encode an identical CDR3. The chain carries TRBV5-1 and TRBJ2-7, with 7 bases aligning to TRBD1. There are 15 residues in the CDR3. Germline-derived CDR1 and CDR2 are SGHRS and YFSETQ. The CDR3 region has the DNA TGCGCCAGCAGCCCTAGGACAGGACCCTCCTACGAGCAATACTTC. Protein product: CASSPRTGPSYEQYF.

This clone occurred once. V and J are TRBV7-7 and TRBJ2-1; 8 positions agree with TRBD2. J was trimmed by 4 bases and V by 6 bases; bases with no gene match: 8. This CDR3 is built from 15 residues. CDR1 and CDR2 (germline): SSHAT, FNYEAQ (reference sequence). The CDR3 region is CASSLGTSDYNEQFF. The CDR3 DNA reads TGTGCCAGCAGTCTTGGGACTAGTGATTACAATGAGCAGTTCTTC.